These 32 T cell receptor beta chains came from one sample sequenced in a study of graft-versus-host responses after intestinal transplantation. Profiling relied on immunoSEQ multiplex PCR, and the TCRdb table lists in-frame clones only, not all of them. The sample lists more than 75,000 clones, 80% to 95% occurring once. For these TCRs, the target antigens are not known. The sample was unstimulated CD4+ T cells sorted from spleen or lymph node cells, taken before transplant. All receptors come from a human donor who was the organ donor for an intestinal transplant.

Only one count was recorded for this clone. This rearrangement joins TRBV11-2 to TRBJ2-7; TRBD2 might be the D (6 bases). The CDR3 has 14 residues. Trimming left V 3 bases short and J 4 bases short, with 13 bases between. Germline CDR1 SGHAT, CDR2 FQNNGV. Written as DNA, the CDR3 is TGTGCCAGCAGCTTTTCGGGGGAAATATACGAGCAGTACTTC. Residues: CASSFSGEIYEQYF.

In DNA form, the CDR3 reads TGTGCCAGCAGGGGCCCAGGGTTCATCGGGGAGCTGTTTTTT. Translated: CASRGPGFIGELFF. The chain links TRBV6-1 to TRBJ2-2; maybe TRBD1 (5 bases). With 6 bases removed from V and 7 bases from J, the gap between germline ends came to 15 bases. Per the germline V gene, CDR1 is MNHNS and CDR2 is SASEGT. This CDR3 spans 14 amino acids.

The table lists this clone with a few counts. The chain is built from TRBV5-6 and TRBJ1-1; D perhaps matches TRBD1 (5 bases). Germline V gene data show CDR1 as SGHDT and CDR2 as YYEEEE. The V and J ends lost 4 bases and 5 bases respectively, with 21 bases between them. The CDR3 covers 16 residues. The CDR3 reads CASSAGLFFSRTEAFF. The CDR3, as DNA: TGTGCCAGCAGCGCAGGGTTATTCTTTTCGAGGACTGAAGCTTTCTTT.

In DNA, the CDR3 is TGTGCCAGCAGCGTAGGGGTTGCGGGGGGGGGAGAGACCCAGTACTTC. Translated, it gives CASSVGVAGGGETQYF. V gene TRBV9 combines with J gene TRBJ2-5, with 9 bases identical to TRBD2. V gave up 0 bases and J gave up 4 bases; unmatched junction bases: 7. The CDR3 sequence is 16 residues long. Germline values: CDR1 SGDLS, CDR2 YYNGEE.

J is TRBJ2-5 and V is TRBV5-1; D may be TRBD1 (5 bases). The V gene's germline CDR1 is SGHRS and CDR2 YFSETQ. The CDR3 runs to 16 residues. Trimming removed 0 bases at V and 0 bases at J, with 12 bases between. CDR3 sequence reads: CASSLGGGQYQETQYF. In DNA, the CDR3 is TGCGCCAGCAGCTTGGGGGGCGGTCAGTACCAAGAGACCCAGTACTTC.

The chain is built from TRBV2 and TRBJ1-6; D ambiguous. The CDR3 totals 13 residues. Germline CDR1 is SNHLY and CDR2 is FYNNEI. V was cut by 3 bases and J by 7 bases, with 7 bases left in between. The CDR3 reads CASSDDWNSPLHF. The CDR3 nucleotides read TGTGCCAGCAGTGACGACTGGAATTCACCCCTCCACTTT.

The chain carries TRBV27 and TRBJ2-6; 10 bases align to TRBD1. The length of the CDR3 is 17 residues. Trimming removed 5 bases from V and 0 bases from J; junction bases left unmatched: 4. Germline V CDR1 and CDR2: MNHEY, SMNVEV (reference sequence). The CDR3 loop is CASSVRDRGSGANVLTF. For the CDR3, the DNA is TGTGCCAGCAGTGTCCGGGACAGGGGCTCTGGGGCCAACGTCCTGACTTTC.

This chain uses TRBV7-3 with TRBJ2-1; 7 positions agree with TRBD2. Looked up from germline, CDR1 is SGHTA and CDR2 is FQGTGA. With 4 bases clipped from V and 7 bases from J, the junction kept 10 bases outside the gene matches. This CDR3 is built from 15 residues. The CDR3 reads CASSSGRESENEQFF. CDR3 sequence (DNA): TGTGCCAGCAGCTCGGGGCGGGAGAGTGAGAATGAGCAGTTCTTC.

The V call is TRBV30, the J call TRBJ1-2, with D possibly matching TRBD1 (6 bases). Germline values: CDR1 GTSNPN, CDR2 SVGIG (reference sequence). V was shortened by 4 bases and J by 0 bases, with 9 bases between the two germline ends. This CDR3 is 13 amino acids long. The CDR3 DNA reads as TGTGCCTGGACGGCAGGGGCTAACTATGGCTACACCTTC. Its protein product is CAWTAGANYGYTF.

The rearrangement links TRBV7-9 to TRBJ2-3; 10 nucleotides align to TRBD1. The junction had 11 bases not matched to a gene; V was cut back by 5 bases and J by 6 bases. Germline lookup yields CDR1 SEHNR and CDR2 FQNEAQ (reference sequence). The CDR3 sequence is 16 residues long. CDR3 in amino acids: CASSPGTGEVGDTQYF. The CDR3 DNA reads TGTGCCAGCAGCCCCGGGACAGGGGAGGTGGGCGATACGCAGTATTTT.

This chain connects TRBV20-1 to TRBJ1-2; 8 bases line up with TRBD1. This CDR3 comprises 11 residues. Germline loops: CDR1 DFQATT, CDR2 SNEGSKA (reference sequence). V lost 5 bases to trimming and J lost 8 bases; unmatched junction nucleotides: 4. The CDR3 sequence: CSAQGARGYTF. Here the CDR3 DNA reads TGCAGTGCTCAGGGGGCGAGGGGCTACACCTTC.

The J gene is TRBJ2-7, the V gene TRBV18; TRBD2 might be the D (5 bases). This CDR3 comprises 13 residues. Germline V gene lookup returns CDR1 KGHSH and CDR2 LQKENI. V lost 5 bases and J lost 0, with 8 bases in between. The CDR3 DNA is TGTGCCAGCTCAGGAGGCCCCTCCTACGAGCAGTACTTC. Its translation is CASSGGPSYEQYF.

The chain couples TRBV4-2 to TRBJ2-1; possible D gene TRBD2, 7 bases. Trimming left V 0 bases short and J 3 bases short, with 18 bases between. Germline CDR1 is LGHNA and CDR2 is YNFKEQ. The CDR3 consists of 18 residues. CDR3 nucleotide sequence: TGTGCCAGCAGCCAAGATAAAGTTGGGGGGGCCAACTACAATGAGCAGTTCTTC. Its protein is CASSQDKVGGANYNEQFF.

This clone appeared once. CDR3 bases: TGTGCCTGGAGCTGGGCTAGCGGGATGATGCAAAACATTCAGTACTTC. It yields the protein CAWSWASGMMQNIQYF. The chain combines TRBV30 with TRBJ2-4; 9 bases are shared with TRBD2. The CDR3 sequence is 16 residues long. Losses at the gene ends were 3 bases for V and 5 bases for J; bases not matched to a gene: 11. Germline lookup yields CDR1 GTSNPN and CDR2 SVGIG (reference sequence).

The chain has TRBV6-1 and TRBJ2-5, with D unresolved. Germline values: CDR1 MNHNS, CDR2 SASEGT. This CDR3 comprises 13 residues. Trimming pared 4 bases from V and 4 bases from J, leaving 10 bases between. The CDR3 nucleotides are TGTGCCAGCAGTGCTCCAGGAATAGAGACCCAGTACTTC. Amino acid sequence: CASSAPGIETQYF.

CDR3 residues: CSVDFSSGSTYNEQFF. The CDR3 DNA sequence: TGCAGCGTTGATTTTAGTAGCGGGAGTACCTACAATGAGCAGTTCTTC. This chain connects TRBV29-1 to TRBJ2-1; TRBD2 agrees at 9 bases. This CDR3 is built from 16 residues. Trimming removed 3 bases from V and 2 bases from J; junction bases left unmatched: 8. In germline, CDR1 is SQVTM, CDR2 ANQGSEA.

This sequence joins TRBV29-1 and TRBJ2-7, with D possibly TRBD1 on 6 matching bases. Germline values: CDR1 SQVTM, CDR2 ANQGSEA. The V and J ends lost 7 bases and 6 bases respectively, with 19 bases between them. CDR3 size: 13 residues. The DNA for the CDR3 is TGCAGCGCTGGGACACTCCTTAGGTCCGAGCAGTACTTC. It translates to CSAGTLLRSEQYF.

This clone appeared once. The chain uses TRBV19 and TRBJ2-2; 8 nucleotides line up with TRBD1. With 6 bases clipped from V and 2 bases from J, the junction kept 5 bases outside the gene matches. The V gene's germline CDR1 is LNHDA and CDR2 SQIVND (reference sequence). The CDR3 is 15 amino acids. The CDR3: CASRNRGVNTGELFF. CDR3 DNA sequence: TGTGCCAGTAGAAACAGGGGGGTCAACACCGGGGAGCTGTTTTTT.

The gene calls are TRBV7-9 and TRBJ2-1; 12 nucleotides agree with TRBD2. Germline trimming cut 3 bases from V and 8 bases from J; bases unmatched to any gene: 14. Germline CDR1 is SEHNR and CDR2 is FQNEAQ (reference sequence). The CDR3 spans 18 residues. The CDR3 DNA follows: TGTGCCAGCAGCTTGGTTGTAATCGCTAGCGGGGGGGTGCATGAGCAGTTCTTC. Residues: CASSLVVIASGGVHEQFF.

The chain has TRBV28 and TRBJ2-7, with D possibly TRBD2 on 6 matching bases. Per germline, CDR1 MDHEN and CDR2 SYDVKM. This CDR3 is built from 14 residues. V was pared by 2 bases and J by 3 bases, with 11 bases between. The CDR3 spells CASSLTGDHYEQYF. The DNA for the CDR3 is TGTGCCAGCAGTTTAACGGGGGATCACTACGAGCAGTACTTC.

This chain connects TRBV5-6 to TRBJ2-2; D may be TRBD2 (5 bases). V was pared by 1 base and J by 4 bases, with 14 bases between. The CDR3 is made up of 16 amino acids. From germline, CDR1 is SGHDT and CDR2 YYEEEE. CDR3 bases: TGTGCCAGCAGCTTGTTGATAATAGGGAGCACCGGGGAGCTGTTTTTT. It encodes CASSLLIIGSTGELFF.

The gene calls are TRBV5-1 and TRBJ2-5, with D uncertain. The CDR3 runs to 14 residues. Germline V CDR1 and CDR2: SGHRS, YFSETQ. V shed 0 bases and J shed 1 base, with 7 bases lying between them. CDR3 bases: TGCGCCAGCAGCTTGGTTCGAGGCCAAGAGACCCAGTACTTC. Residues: CASSLVRGQETQYF.

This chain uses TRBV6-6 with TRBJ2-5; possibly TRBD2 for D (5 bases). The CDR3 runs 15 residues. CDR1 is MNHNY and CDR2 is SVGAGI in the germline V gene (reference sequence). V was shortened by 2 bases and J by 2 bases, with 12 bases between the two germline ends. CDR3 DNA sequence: TGTGCCAGCAGTTACCCCAAAGCGGATCAAGAGACCCAGTACTTC. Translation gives CASSYPKADQETQYF.

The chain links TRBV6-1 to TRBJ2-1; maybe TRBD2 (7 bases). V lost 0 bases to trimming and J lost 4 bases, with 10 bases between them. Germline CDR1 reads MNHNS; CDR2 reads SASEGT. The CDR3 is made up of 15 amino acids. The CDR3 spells CASSEAGGRYNEQFF. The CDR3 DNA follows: TGTGCCAGCAGTGAAGCGGGGGGGCGGTACAATGAGCAGTTCTTC.

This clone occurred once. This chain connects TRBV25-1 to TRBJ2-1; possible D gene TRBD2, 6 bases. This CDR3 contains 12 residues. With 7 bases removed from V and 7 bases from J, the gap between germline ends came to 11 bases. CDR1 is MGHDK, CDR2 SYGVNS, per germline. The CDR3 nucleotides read TGTGCCAGCACCCGGGACTTGAATGAGCAGTTCTTC. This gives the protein CASTRDLNEQFF.

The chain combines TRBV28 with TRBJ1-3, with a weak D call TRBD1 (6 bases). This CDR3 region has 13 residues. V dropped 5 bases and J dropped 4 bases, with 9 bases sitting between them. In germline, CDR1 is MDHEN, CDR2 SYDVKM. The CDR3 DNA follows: TGTGCCAGCAGTCCAGGGGAGGGAAACACCATATATTTT. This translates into CASSPGEGNTIYF.

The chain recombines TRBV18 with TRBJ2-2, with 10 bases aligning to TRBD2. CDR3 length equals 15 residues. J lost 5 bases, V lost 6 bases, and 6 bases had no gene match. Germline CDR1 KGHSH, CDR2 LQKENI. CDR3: CASSLAGAITGELFF. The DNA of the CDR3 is TGTGCCAGCTCGCTAGCGGGAGCAATAACCGGGGAGCTGTTTTTT.

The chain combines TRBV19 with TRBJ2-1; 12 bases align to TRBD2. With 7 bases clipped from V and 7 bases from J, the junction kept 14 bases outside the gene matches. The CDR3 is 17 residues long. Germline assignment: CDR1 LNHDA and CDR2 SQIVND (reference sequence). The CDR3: CASNPTSGRRFRNEQFF. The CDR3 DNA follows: TGTGCCAGTAATCCGACTAGCGGGAGACGTTTTCGGAATGAGCAGTTCTTC.

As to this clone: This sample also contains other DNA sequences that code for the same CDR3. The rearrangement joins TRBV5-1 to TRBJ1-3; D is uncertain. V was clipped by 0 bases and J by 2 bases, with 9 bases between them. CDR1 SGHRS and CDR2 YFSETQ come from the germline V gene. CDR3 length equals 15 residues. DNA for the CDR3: TGCGCCAGCAGCTTGGTGGGAGGACCTGGAAACACCATATATTTT. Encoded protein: CASSLVGGPGNTIYF.

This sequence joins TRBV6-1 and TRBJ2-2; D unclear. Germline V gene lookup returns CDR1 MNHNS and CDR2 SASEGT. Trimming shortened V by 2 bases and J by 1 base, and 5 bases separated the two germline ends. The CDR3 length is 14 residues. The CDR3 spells CASSELWNTGELFF. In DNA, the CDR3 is TGTGCCAGCAGTGAACTCTGGAACACCGGGGAGCTGTTTTTT.

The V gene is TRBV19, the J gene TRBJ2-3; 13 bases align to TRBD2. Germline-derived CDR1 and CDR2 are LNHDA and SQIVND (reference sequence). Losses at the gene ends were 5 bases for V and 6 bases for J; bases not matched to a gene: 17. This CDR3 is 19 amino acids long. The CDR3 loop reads CASSPSLTTSGRARDTQYF. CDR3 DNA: TGTGCCAGTAGTCCCTCTCTCACTACTAGCGGGAGGGCCAGGGATACGCAGTATTTT.

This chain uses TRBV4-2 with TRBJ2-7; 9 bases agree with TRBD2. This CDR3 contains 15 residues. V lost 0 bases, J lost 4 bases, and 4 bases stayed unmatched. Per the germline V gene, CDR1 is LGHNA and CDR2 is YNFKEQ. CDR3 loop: CASSQESSGGYEQYF. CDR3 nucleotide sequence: TGTGCCAGCAGCCAAGAATCAAGCGGGGGGTACGAGCAGTACTTC.